This TCR beta chain was sequenced in a study of PD-1 blockade in mismatch repair-deficient tumors. Looked up from germline, CDR1 is SQVTM and CDR2 is ANQGSEA. The CDR3 contains 13 residues. Trimming took off 2 bases at V and 6 bases at J, with 13 bases between the two ends. The table came from immunoSEQ multiplex PCR; TCRdb's copy has only in-frame clones and leaves some out. The sample has more than 40,000 clones, 81% seen once. The source was peripheral blood, collected less than 21 weeks after starting pembrolizumab. J is TRBJ1-1 and V is TRBV29-1; D unresolved. The sequence derives from an adult with mismatch repair-deficient cancer. CDR3 loop: CSVERWRTAEAFF. Here the CDR3 DNA reads TGCAGCGTTGAAAGATGGAGAACAGCTGAAGCTTTCTTT. Variable domain in full (rest from reference TRBV29-1 and TRBJ1-1): SAVISQKPSRDICQRGTSLTIQCQVDSQVTMMFWYRQQPGQSLTLIATANQGSEATYESGFVIDKFPISRPNLTFSTLTVSNMSPEDSSIYLCSVERWRTAEAFFGQGTRLTVV.